This T cell receptor beta chain was captured by sequencing in a study of cytomegalovirus exposure and HLA in healthy donors (dated by TCRdb to 2016 to 2017). In terms of the full investigation: According to a later analysis, the 100 to 150 validation repertoires were produced on the same platform as the 600 to 850 repertoires of the first cohort. The study aimed to test whether signatures of past pathogen exposure could be identified by cataloging public T cell receptors. Besides the first cohort of approximately 710 subjects, a separate validation cohort made up of 90 to 150 different subjects was used. To predict cytomegalovirus infection status, the study brought together high-throughput TCR immunosequencing, statistical association of individual TCRs with disease status, and machine learning.

Donors formed part of the validation cohort, which comprised some 120 subjects and was distinct from the first cohort of 670 or so subjects. What the research found in general, with its limitations: In both the original and validation cohorts, the classifier was reported to diagnose cytomegalovirus status with high specificity and sensitivity. A later analysis had no HLA typing for the validation cohort, so co-occurrence there was scored across all 130 or so repertoires. Most TCR sequences were observed very rarely across donors, whereas some public TCRs were present in many individuals. Subsequent analysis determined that TCRs grouped into clusters in the first cohort also showed a tendency toward co-occurrence across the 120 validation repertoires, and approximately 94% of cluster scores exceeded 0. In vitro tests confirmed that a few of the cytomegalovirus-associated TCR beta chains recognize cytomegalovirus antigens. It was suggested by the authors that the approach could potentially be generalized to other disease states and immunological phenotypes. The study gave a list of 150 to 200 TCR beta chains associated with cytomegalovirus.

V drops 2 bases and J drops 4 bases, leaving 6 bases in between. The germline V gene encodes CDR1 SGHVS and CDR2 FQNEAQ. Counted from cysteine to phenylalanine, this CDR3 has 12 amino acids. The retained sequence is limited to the CDR3, 36 bases, with the frame set at the first base. The library was obtained by the immunoSEQ multiplex PCR assay. For the original study's pipeline: To diagnose cytomegalovirus status from the catalog of TCR beta chain sequences, a statistical classification framework was built. This immuneACCESS table, as held by TCRdb, lists in-frame sequences with V and J called but not all clones. Of the missing ones, under half trace to an unresolved V gene in checked studies; the others have no known cause. V and J calls and clone size follow that table, whereas D and trimming were derived from the DNA. This sample comprises about 180,000 clones, about 85% of them detected only once. The top ten constitute about 16% of the sample.

A note on this clone: Its antigen is not yet known. Nothing much larger sits one base from this clone, and base qualities are not available.

This TCR came from a man aged 18-30 years in good health and CMV-seropositive. The sequence joins TRBV7-8 to TRBJ2-7; possibly the D gene is TRBD2, per 6 matching bases. Sequenced sample: PBMCs. The CDR3 region reads CASSLRGYEQYF. The DNA sequence is as follows: TGTGCCAGCAGCTTACGGGGGTACGAGCAGTACTTC.